What follows is one TCR beta chain and its context. The junction does not match germline at one end; this may be a read error. These data are taken from a study of T cell changes during pregnancy in multiple sclerosis. Repertoires were generated with immunoSEQ multiplex PCR, while TCRdb's copy carries only in-frame clones and drops some. The profile shows 35,000 to 40,000 clones, 75% to 95% of them singletons. The V gene's germline CDR1 is LNHNV and CDR2 YYDKDF (reference sequence). The CDR3 is made up of 12 amino acids. The source was CD4+ T cells from peripheral blood mononuclear cells, collected in the third trimester of pregnancy. The rearrangement joins TRBV15 to TRBJ2-1, with D possibly being TRBD2 (6 bases). The TCR sequence derives from a female donor in good health, enrolled as a control in a pregnancy study. The CDR3 spells CATSGFGDEQFF. DNA of the CDR3: TGTGCTACCAGCGGGTTCGGGGATGAGCAGTTCTTC.